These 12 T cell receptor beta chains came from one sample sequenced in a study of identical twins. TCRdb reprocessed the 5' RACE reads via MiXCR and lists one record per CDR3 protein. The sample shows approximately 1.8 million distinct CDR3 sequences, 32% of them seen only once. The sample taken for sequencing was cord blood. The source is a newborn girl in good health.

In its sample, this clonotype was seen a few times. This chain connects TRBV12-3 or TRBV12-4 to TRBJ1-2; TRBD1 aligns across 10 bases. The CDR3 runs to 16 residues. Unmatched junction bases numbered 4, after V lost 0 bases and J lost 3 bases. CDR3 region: CASSLAPTGGHYGYTF. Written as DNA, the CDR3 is TGTGCCAGCAGTTTAGCCCCGACAGGGGGCCACTATGGCTACACCTTC.

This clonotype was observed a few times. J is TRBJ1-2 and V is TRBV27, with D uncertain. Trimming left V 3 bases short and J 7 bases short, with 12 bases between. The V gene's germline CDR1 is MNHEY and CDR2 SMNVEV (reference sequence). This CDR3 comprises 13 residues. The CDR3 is CASSFRLPGGYTF. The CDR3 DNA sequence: TGTGCCAGCAGTTTTCGGCTCCCCGGTGGCTACACCTTC.

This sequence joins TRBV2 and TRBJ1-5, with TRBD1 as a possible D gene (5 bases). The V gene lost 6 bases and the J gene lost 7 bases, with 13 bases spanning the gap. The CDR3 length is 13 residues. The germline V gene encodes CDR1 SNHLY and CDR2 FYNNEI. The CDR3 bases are TGTGCCAGCAGATGGACAAGTCAGCAGCCCCAGCATTTT. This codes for CASRWTSQQPQHF.

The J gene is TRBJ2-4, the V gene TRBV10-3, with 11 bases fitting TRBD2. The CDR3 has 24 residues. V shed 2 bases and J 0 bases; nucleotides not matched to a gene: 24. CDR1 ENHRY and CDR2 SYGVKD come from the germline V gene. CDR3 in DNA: TGTGCCATCAGTGAGCCACAGCCTCAGGCAGGGACTAGCGGTCCAGTGCTAGCCAAAAACATTCAGTACTTC. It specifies CAISEPQPQAGTSGPVLAKNIQYF.

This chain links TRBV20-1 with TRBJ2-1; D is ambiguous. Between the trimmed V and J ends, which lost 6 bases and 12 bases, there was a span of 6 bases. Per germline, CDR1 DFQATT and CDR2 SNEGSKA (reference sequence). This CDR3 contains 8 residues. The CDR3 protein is CSATGQFF. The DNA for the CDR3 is TGCAGTGCCACGGGGCAGTTCTTC.

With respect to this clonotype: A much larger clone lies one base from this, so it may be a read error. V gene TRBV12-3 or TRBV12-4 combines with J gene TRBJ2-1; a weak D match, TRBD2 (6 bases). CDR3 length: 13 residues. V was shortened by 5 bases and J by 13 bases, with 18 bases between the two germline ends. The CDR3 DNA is TGTGCCAGCAGTCAAATGACCGGGGGTCTTCAGTTCTTC. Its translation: CASSQMTGGLQFF.

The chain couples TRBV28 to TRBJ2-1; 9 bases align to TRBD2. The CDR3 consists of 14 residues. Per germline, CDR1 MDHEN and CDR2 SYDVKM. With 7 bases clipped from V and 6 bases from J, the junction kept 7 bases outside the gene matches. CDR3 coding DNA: TGTGCCAGCATAGGACTAGCGCTAGGCAATGAGCAGTTCTTC. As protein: CASIGLALGNEQFF.

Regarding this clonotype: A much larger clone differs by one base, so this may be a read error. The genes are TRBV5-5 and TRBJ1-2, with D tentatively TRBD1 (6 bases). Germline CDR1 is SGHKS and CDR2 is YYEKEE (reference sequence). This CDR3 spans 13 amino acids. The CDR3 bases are TGTGCCAGCAGCGGAACAGGGTCGTTTGGCTACAACTTC. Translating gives CASSGTGSFGYNF.

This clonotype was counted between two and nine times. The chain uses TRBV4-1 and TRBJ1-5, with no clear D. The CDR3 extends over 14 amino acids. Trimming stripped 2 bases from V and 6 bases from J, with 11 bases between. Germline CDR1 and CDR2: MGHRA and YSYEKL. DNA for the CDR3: TGCGCCAGCAGCCAATCATACGTTGGTCAGCCCCAGCATTTT. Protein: CASSQSYVGQPQHF.

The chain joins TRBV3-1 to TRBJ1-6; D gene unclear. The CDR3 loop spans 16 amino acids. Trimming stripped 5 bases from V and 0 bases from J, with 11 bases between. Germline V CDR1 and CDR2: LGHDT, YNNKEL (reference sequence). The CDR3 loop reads CASSSRRSSYNSPLHF. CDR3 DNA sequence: TGTGCCAGCAGCTCCCGACGGAGCTCCTATAATTCACCCCTCCACTTT.

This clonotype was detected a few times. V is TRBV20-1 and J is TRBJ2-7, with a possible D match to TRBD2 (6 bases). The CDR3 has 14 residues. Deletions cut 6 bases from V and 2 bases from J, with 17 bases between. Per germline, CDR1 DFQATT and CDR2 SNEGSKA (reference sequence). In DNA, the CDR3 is TGCAGTGCCCATCCGGTAGCGGCCGCCTACGAGCAGTACTTC. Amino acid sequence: CSAHPVAAAYEQYF.

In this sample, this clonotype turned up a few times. Written as DNA, the CDR3 is TGTGCCATCAGTGCAGCAGGGGCCTACCAAGAGACCCAGTACTTC. Amino acid sequence: CAISAAGAYQETQYF. The chain links TRBV10-3 to TRBJ2-5, with D maybe TRBD1 (6 bases). Germline CDR1 and CDR2: ENHRY and SYGVKD. The CDR3 loop spans 15 amino acids. Trimming took off 4 bases at V and 0 bases at J, with 12 bases between the two ends.